This T cell receptor beta chain was recorded in a study of CD8 T cells in Susac syndrome. Study-wide context: At the time of blood draw, patients with Susac syndrome were therapy-naive, receiving corticosteroids, or receiving intravenous immunoglobulin alone.

RNA amounts of about 0.45 to 1 ug underwent reverse transcription with random hexamers. One entry per CDR3 protein results from TCRdb running MiXCR on the immunoSEQ multiplex PCR reads. The table includes about 160,000 distinct CDR3 sequences, 95% to 96% detected once. TEMRA cells were FACS-enriched, while CD8+ and CD4+ T cells were negatively isolated. V was clipped by 1 base and J by 4 bases; unmatched bases: 12. There are 16 residues in the CDR3. Germline V gene data show CDR1 as DFQATT and CDR2 as SNEGSKA (reference sequence). This sequence originates from a human donor with Susac syndrome. The sequencing input was CD4+ T cells from PBMCs. The chain links TRBV20-1 to TRBJ1-2, with 7 bases matching TRBD1. The CDR3 spells CSARAIRTGASYGYTF. CDR3 nucleotides: TGCAGTGCTAGAGCGATTAGAACAGGGGCCAGCTATGGCTACACCTTC.